The 25 T cell receptor beta chains below all came from one sample that was sequenced in a study of cytomegalovirus exposure and HLA in healthy donors. The PCR had 60 Vbeta and 13 Jbeta primers. TCRdb keeps only in-frame clones here, not all; method: immunoSEQ multiplex PCR. This sample has roughly 120,000 clones, with 80% to 85% found just once. Sequencing input: PBMCs. These receptors all stem from a woman aged 30 to 39 in good health and CMV-seronegative.

This clone was counted only a few times. This CDR3 reads CASSDLQGNTEAFF. The CDR3 nucleotides read TGCGCCAGCAGCGATCTACAGGGGAACACTGAAGCTTTCTTT. The gene calls are TRBV5-1 and TRBJ1-1; TRBD1 might be the D (6 bases). This CDR3 comprises 14 residues. V was cut by 4 bases and J by 1 base, with 11 bases left in between. Germline V gives CDR1 SGHRS, CDR2 YFSETQ.

This chain uses TRBV28 with TRBJ2-1; the match to TRBD2 covers 8 bases. V lost 7 bases and J lost 9; bases outside the gene matches: 8. The CDR3 sequence is 13 residues long. Germline lookup yields CDR1 MDHEN and CDR2 SYDVKM. CDR3 amino acids: CASTFRGGIEQFF. For the CDR3, the DNA is TGTGCCAGCACCTTTCGGGGGGGCATTGAGCAGTTCTTC. The entire variable domain, with the rest obtained from reference TRBV28 and TRBJ2-1, is as follows: DVKVTQSSRYLVKRTGEKVFLECVQDMDHENMFWYRQDPGLGLRLIYFSYDVKMKEKGDIPEGYSVSREKKERFSLILESASTNQTSMYLCASTFRGGIEQFFGPGTRLTVL.

This chain links TRBV5-1 with TRBJ2-6; D call uncertain. This CDR3 has 15 residues. CDR1 is SGHRS and CDR2 is YFSETQ in the germline V gene. Trimming removed 0 bases at V and 0 bases at J, with 4 bases between. The CDR3 spells CASSLVISGANVLTF. CDR3 bases: TGCGCCAGCAGCTTGGTCATCTCTGGGGCCAACGTCCTGACTTTC.

The V call is TRBV10-3, the J call TRBJ2-2, with 7 bases lining up with TRBD1. Germline loops: CDR1 ENHRY, CDR2 SYGVKD. V was clipped by 2 bases and J by 2 bases; unmatched bases: 2. This CDR3 comprises 15 residues. For the CDR3, the DNA is TGTGCCATCAGTGAGGGGACAGTAAACACCGGGGAGCTGTTTTTT. Protein: CAISEGTVNTGELFF.

The gene calls are TRBV7-6 and TRBJ2-1; 9 positions agree with TRBD2. V shed 5 bases and J 4 bases; nucleotides not matched to a gene: 9. The CDR3 extends over 16 amino acids. Looked up from germline, CDR1 is SGHVS and CDR2 is FNYEAQ. The CDR3 reads CASSRTSAGAYNEQFF. The CDR3, as DNA: TGTGCCAGCAGCCGGACTAGCGCGGGGGCTTACAATGAGCAGTTCTTC.

V is TRBV7-9 and J is TRBJ2-3; 7 bases agree with TRBD2. With 1 base clipped from V and 1 base from J, the junction kept 2 bases outside the gene matches. Per the germline V gene, CDR1 is SEHNR and CDR2 is FQNEAQ (reference sequence). The CDR3 contains 15 residues. This CDR3 reads CASSLEGGGTDTQYF. The CDR3 DNA is TGTGCCAGCAGCTTAGAGGGAGGGGGCACAGATACGCAGTATTTT. Full variable domain (outside the CDR3, taken from reference TRBV7-9 and TRBJ2-3): DTGVSQNPRHKITKRGQNVTFRCDPISEHNRLYWYRQTLGQGPEFLTYFQNEAQLEKSRLLSDRFSAERPKGSFSTLEIQRTEQGDSAMYLCASSLEGGGTDTQYFGPGTRLTVL.

The V call is TRBV27, the J call TRBJ2-7; the match to TRBD2 covers 11 bases. The CDR3 contains 15 residues. CDR1 is MNHEY, CDR2 SMNVEV, per germline (reference sequence). V lost 3 bases, J lost 4 bases, and 5 bases stayed unmatched. CDR3 residues: CASSFGTSGLYEQYF. The CDR3 nucleotides read TGTGCCAGCAGTTTCGGGACTAGCGGCCTATACGAGCAGTACTTC.

This clone was seen a single time. The chain carries TRBV7-8 and TRBJ2-1; 11 bases map to TRBD2. The CDR3 sequence is 16 residues long. J gave up 7 bases and V 1 base, and 6 bases lay outside the gene matches. In germline, CDR1 is SGHVS, CDR2 FQNEAQ. In DNA form, the CDR3 reads TGTGCCAGCAGCTTAGGGTGGGGACTAGCGGAGAATGAGCAGTTCTTC. Its protein product is CASSLGWGLAENEQFF.

The gene calls are TRBV6-4 and TRBJ2-5; 10 bases align to TRBD2. The J call could be wrong; TRBJ2-7 is a better fit for the DNA end. The germline CDR1 and CDR2 sequences are MRHNA and SNTAGT. This CDR3 is 15 amino acids long. The CDR3 reads CASSDQLAGRHEQYF. In DNA, the CDR3 is TGTGCCAGCAGTGACCAACTAGCGGGACGTCACGAGCAGTACTTC.

As to this clone: One junction end does not reproduce the germline sequence, and a read error may be involved. The chain recombines TRBV7-9 with TRBJ2-3, with 9 bases identical to TRBD2. This CDR3 comprises 16 residues. Per germline, CDR1 SEHNR and CDR2 FQNEAQ (reference sequence). This CDR3 is CSSSLGLAGSTDTQYF. For the CDR3, the DNA is TGTTCCAGCAGCTTAGGGCTAGCGGGGAGCACAGATACGCAGTATTTT.

The chain combines TRBV6-4 with TRBJ2-1; 10 bases align to TRBD2. With V trimmed by 0 bases and J by 7 bases, 6 bases remained unmatched. CDR3 length equals 16 residues. Germline assignment: CDR1 MRHNA and CDR2 SNTAGT. In nucleotides, the CDR3 is TGTGCCAGCAGTGACTCAATAGCGGGAGGCCCGAATGAGCAGTTCTTC. Protein: CASSDSIAGGPNEQFF.

This sequence joins TRBV28 and TRBJ2-7, with D perhaps TRBD2 (6 bases). Between the trimmed V and J ends, which lost 8 bases and 9 bases, there was a span of 23 bases. The CDR3 runs to 14 residues. The germline gives CDR1 MDHEN, CDR2 SYDVKM. As DNA, the CDR3 is TGTGCCAGCGCCTTTCGGGGGAGCTTTCAGGGGCAGTACTTC. This codes for CASAFRGSFQGQYF.

The J gene is TRBJ1-5, the V gene TRBV2; TRBD1 matches 9 bases. CDR1 is SNHLY, CDR2 FYNNEI, per germline. Unmatched junction bases numbered 3, after V lost 7 bases and J lost 5 bases. The CDR3 spans 13 residues. CDR3 coding DNA: TGTGCCAGCACCGGGACAGGGCATCAGCCCCAGCATTTT. Translating it yields CASTGTGHQPQHF.

The rearrangement joins TRBV5-1 to TRBJ2-4; 14 bases line up with TRBD2. The CDR3 is 21 amino acids. Germline values: CDR1 SGHRS, CDR2 YFSETQ. Trimming took 4 bases from V and 0 from J; bases not matched to a gene: 15. DNA of the CDR3: TGCGCCAGCAGCCCCGAGACTAGCGGGAGGGTTGGCCCCTTAGCCAAAAACATTCAGTACTTC. This sequence encodes CASSPETSGRVGPLAKNIQYF.

This clone turned up a few times. The CDR3 reads CAWSVGLANNEQFF. As DNA, the CDR3 is TGTGCCTGGAGTGTCGGGCTAGCGAACAATGAGCAGTTCTTC. The chain recombines TRBV30 with TRBJ2-1; a possible D gene is TRBD2 (6 bases). In germline, CDR1 is GTSNPN, CDR2 SVGIG (reference sequence). This CDR3 is built from 14 residues. V lost 0 bases to trimming and J lost 5 bases, with 11 bases between them.

The rearrangement links TRBV6-1 to TRBJ2-3; D might be TRBD2 (6 bases). This CDR3 is built from 15 residues. Per the germline V gene, CDR1 is MNHNS and CDR2 is SASEGT. Deletions cut 3 bases from V and 5 bases from J, with 15 bases between. CDR3 coding DNA: TGTGCCAGCAGTGAGGTTCTTGCGGGAATAGATACGCAGTATTTT. Its translation is CASSEVLAGIDTQYF.

This clone has a handful of counts. The chain combines TRBV28 with TRBJ2-5; the match to TRBD2 covers 9 bases. V was clipped by 5 bases and J by 2 bases; unmatched bases: 9. Germline CDR1 and CDR2: MDHEN and SYDVKM. The CDR3 spans 16 residues. CDR3 sequence: CASSPGGAGGQETQYF. CDR3 nucleotides: TGTGCCAGCAGTCCCGGGGGGGCGGGAGGGCAAGAGACCCAGTACTTC. Full variable domain (missing parts from reference TRBV28 and TRBJ2-5): DVKVTQSSRYLVKRTGEKVFLECVQDMDHENMFWYRQDPGLGLRLIYFSYDVKMKEKGDIPEGYSVSREKKERFSLILESASTNQTSMYLCASSPGGAGGQETQYFGPGTRLLVL.

The chain is built from TRBV6-1 and TRBJ2-1; D perhaps matches TRBD2 (6 bases). CDR1 is MNHNS and CDR2 is SASEGT in the germline V gene. The CDR3 contains 14 residues. The V gene lost 3 bases and the J gene lost 8 bases, with 14 bases spanning the gap. This CDR3 reads CASSEVAPGDEQFF. CDR3 nucleotides: TGTGCCAGCAGTGAGGTCGCGCCGGGGGATGAGCAGTTCTTC.

The chain links TRBV25-1 to TRBJ2-5; possibly TRBD2 for D (6 bases). Germline V gene lookup returns CDR1 MGHDK and CDR2 SYGVNS. The CDR3 runs 15 residues. V was shortened by 6 bases and J by 5 bases, with 19 bases between the two germline ends. The CDR3 nucleotides read TGTGCCAGCAGGGCCCCAGGAGGGAGTGGGGAGACCCAGTACTTC. Encoded protein: CASRAPGGSGETQYF.

The CDR3 loop is CASSGTGRYEQYF. DNA for the CDR3: TGTGCCAGCAGTGGGACAGGGCGGTACGAGCAGTACTTC. The rearrangement joins TRBV7-2 to TRBJ2-5, with 9 bases matching TRBD1. Judging by the DNA end, TRBJ2-7 fits better; the J call may be wrong. Per the germline V gene, CDR1 is SGHTA and CDR2 is FQGNSA. The length of the CDR3 is 13 residues.

The V call is TRBV10-2, the J call TRBJ2-3; TRBD2 aligns across 9 bases. With V trimmed by 10 bases and J by 2 bases, 10 bases remained unmatched. The CDR3 sequence is 15 residues long. Germline V gives CDR1 WSHSY, CDR2 SAAADI. This chain's CDR3 is CATNPRGRDTDTQYF. CDR3 bases: TGCGCCACCAACCCACGCGGGAGGGACACAGATACGCAGTATTTT.

In DNA form, the CDR3 reads TGTGCCAGCAGTGAGGATGGGACAGAGATCAATCAGCCCCAGCATTTT. The encoded protein is CASSEDGTEINQPQHF. This chain connects TRBV2 to TRBJ1-5; 7 bases map to TRBD1. The CDR3 has 16 amino acids. Germline V CDR1 and CDR2: SNHLY, FYNNEI. With 3 bases clipped from V and 3 bases from J, the junction kept 8 bases outside the gene matches.

The chain employs TRBV18 and TRBJ2-1, with 8 bases aligning to TRBD1. V was clipped by 3 bases and J by 6 bases; unmatched bases: 7. The CDR3 is made up of 15 amino acids. Germline loops: CDR1 KGHSH, CDR2 LQKENI. CDR3 nucleotide sequence: TGTGCCAGCTCACCCTTGGGACAGGTCGGCAATGAGCAGTTCTTC. It specifies CASSPLGQVGNEQFF.

The rearrangement links TRBV10-3 to TRBJ2-3; a weak D match, TRBD2 (6 bases). V was cut by 5 bases and J by 2 bases, with 11 bases left in between. The CDR3 contains 14 residues. Germline values: CDR1 ENHRY, CDR2 SYGVKD. The CDR3 protein is CAISHSGTTDTQYF. CDR3 DNA: TGTGCCATCAGTCATAGCGGAACCACAGATACGCAGTATTTT.

This clone was seen a single time. The rearrangement links TRBV5-1 to TRBJ2-5; 7 bases are a match to TRBD2. This CDR3 has 16 amino acids. Germline V gene data show CDR1 as SGHRS and CDR2 as YFSETQ. With V trimmed by 3 bases and J by 4 bases, 12 bases remained unmatched. The CDR3 loop reads CASSSGSAGVAETQYF. The CDR3 DNA is TGCGCCAGCAGCTCCGGGTCGGCGGGAGTGGCAGAGACCCAGTACTTC.